This T cell receptor (beta chain) was recovered during a study of shared clonotypes between healthy human individuals. Germline-derived CDR1 and CDR2 are GTSNPN and SVGIG (reference sequence). The CDR3 extends over 15 amino acids. V lost 0 bases and J 5 bases, leaving 16 bases between the germline ends. Study results and caveats: Non-shared clonotypes showed lower generation probabilities than clonotypes common to all four donors.

Replicate sorted-subset PCRs were loaded with 150 to 250 ng DNA, 31,000 or so T cell genomes. The protocol was immunoSEQ multiplex PCR, while the TCRdb copy is restricted to in-frame clones and leaves out a portion. Of 1.4 million or so clones listed, about 98.5% are singletons. Regarding this clone: Its antigen is unknown.

The sequence derives from a man aged 25 to 45 in good health. The genes are TRBV30 and TRBJ2-5; D gene uncertain. Material: naive CD4+ T cells sorted from blood. Subset in this sample: CD45RA+ positively selected. The CDR3 here is CAWSVFRSFKETQYF. CDR3 bases: TGTGCCTGGAGTGTTTTCAGATCTTTTAAGGAGACCCAGTACTTC.